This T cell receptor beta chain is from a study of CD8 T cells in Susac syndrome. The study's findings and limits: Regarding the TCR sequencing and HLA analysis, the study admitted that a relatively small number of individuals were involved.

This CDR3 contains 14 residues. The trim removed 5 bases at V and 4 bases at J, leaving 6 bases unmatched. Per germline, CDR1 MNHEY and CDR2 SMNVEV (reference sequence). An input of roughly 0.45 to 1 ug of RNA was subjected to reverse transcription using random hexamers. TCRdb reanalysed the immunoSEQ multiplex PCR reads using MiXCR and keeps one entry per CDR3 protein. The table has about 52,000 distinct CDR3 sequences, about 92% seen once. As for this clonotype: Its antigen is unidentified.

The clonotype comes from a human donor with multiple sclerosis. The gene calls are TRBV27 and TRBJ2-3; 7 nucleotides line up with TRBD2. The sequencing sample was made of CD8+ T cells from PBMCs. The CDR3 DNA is TGTGCCAGCAGTCAATTAGCGGGCGCAGATACGCAGTATTTT. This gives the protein CASSQLAGADTQYF.